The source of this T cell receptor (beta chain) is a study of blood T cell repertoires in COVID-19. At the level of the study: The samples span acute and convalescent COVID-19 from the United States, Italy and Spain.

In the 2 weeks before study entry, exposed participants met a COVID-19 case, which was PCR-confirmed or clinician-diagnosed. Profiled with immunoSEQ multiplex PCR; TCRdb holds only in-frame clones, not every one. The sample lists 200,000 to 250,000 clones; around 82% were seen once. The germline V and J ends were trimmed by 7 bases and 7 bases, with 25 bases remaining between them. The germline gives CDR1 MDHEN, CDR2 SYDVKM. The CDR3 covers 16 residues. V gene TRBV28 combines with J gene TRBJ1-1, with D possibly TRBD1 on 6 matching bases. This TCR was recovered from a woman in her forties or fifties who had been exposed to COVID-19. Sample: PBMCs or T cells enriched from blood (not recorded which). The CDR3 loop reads CASIPGSLGGRGEAFF. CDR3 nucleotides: TGTGCCAGCATACCCGGGTCCTTAGGGGGACGTGGTGAAGCTTTCTTT. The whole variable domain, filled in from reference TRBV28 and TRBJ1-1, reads DVKVTQSSRYLVKRTGEKVFLECVQDMDHENMFWYRQDPGLGLRLIYFSYDVKMKEKGDIPEGYSVSREKKERFSLILESASTNQTSMYLCASIPGSLGGRGEAFFGQGTRLTVV.